Following are 14 T cell receptor beta chains from one sample sequenced in a study of breast tumors, draining lymph nodes, adjacent tissues. Axillary draining lymph nodes of breast cancer patients supplied the node samples. TCRdb used MiXCR to reprocess the multiplex PCR reads, holding one entry per CDR3 protein. The data contain approximately 230,000 distinct CDR3 sequences, about 34% of them singletons. Sequencing was performed on axillary lymph node tissue. The receptors were sampled from a female donor with breast cancer. Some clones in this sample may be carry-over from other donors' samples.

In its sample, this clonotype was seen many times. The gene calls are TRBV7-2 and TRBJ2-3, with D perhaps TRBD1 (5 bases). CDR3 length equals 16 residues. Looked up from germline, CDR1 is SGHTA and CDR2 is FQGNSA. V lost 5 bases, J lost 0 bases, and 15 bases lay in between. The CDR3 region is CASSKGASYSTDTQYF. DNA of the CDR3: TGTGCCAGCAGCAAAGGGGCCAGTTATAGCACAGATACGCAGTATTTT.

For this clonotype: One junction end does not reproduce the germline sequence, and a read error may be involved. This chain links TRBV24-1 with TRBJ2-7, with TRBD1 as a possible D gene (6 bases). The CDR3 extends over 15 amino acids. Per the germline V gene, CDR1 is KGHDR and CDR2 is SFDVKD. CDR3 sequence reads: CASSLGQGFRYEQYF. CDR3 bases: TGTGCCAGCAGTTTGGGACAAGGGTTCCGCTACGAGCAGTACTTC.

The chain links TRBV12-3 or TRBV12-4 to TRBJ2-1; 13 bases agree with TRBD2. The length of the CDR3 is 15 residues. After removal of 6 bases from V and 4 bases from J, the junction contained 3 bases not matched to a gene. In DNA form, the CDR3 reads TGTGCCAGCAGAACGGGACTAGCGGGATACAATGAGCAGTTCTTC. It specifies CASRTGLAGYNEQFF.

In this sample, this clonotype turned up once. It may be a read error: a sequence one base away is much more abundant. The rearrangement links TRBV7-3 to TRBJ2-2; D could derive from TRBD1 or TRBD2 (5 bases each). The length of the CDR3 is 15 residues. Germline V gene data show CDR1 as SGHTA and CDR2 as FQGTGA. The V gene lost 5 bases and the J gene lost 6 bases, with 16 bases spanning the gap. The CDR3, as DNA: TGTGCCAGCAGCCCCATTTGGGGACCCGCCGGGGAGCTGTTTTTT. Its translation is CASSPIWGPAGELFF.

The chain employs TRBV7-3 and TRBJ2-3; TRBD1 is a possible D gene (5 bases). This CDR3 contains 13 residues. Germline V lookup: CDR1 SGHTA, CDR2 FQGTGA. Trimming left V 10 bases short and J 2 bases short, with 13 bases between. The CDR3 nucleotides read TGTGCCACCAAACGGACACCCACAGATACGCAGTATTTT. It specifies CATKRTPTDTQYF.

Comments on this clonotype: As the CDR3 is not closed by the conserved phenylalanine or tryptophan, this likely results from a read error. The V and J genes are TRBV7-2 and TRBJ1-1, with D possibly being TRBD1 (5 bases). The V gene lost 5 bases and the J gene lost 1 base, with 14 bases spanning the gap. The CDR3 consists of 15 residues. CDR1 and CDR2 from the germline V gene are SGHTA and FQGNSA. The CDR3 spells CASSDAGTANTEAFL. CDR3 DNA sequence: TGTGCCAGCAGCGACGCCGGGACGGCGAACACTGAAGCTTTCTTG.

This clonotype was seen many times. The chain carries TRBV5-1 and TRBJ1-4; D gene uncertain. Germline loops: CDR1 SGHRS, CDR2 YFSETQ. V shed 0 bases and J shed 5 bases, with 5 bases lying between them. The CDR3 is made up of 13 amino acids. CDR3 loop: CASSLERNEKLFF. CDR3 bases: TGCGCCAGCAGCTTGGAACGAAATGAAAAACTGTTTTTT.

As regards this clonotype: This clone may be a read error of a much larger clone one base away. In this CDR3 the conserved last residue, phenylalanine or tryptophan, is missing, so a read error is likely. V gene TRBV7-2 combines with J gene TRBJ2-7; no firm D call. The CDR3 spans 14 residues. Germline values: CDR1 SGHTA, CDR2 FQGNSA. The ends were cut back, 5 bases at V and 6 bases at J, with 17 bases in the middle. Here the CDR3 DNA reads TGTGCCAGCAGCCTAGGCCCGGGTTCTACCGAGCAGTACCTC. Its translation is CASSLGPGSTEQYL.

This clonotype has a handful of counts. The chain combines TRBV6-2 or TRBV6-3 with TRBJ2-5; TRBD2 is a possible D gene (5 bases). Germline V gene sequence: CDR1 MNHEY, CDR2 SVGEGT. The CDR3 is 15 residues long. V lost 7 bases and J lost 1, with 16 bases in between. The CDR3 DNA follows: TGTGCCAGCATGGGGAGAGACTGGTCCCAAGAGACCCAGTACTTC. Translation gives CASMGRDWSQETQYF.

In its sample, this clonotype was seen many times. The chain combines TRBV4-1 with TRBJ1-5, with D perhaps TRBD1 (5 bases). V was cut by 5 bases and J by 4 bases, with 12 bases left in between. CDR1 is MGHRA, CDR2 YSYEKL, per germline. This CDR3 has 14 amino acids. The CDR3 loop is CASSKPGGNQPQHF. Here the CDR3 DNA reads TGCGCCAGCAGCAAACCCGGGGGTAATCAGCCCCAGCATTTT.

This clonotype was counted ten times or more. The chain employs TRBV11-2 and TRBJ2-3; D is uncertain. The germline V gene has CDR1 SGHAT and CDR2 FQNNGV. V shed 5 bases and J shed 4 bases, with 16 bases lying between them. The CDR3 has 15 residues. The DNA for the CDR3 is TGTGCCAGCAGCCCAGCAAGAGGCATCCCAGATACGCAGTATTTT. Translating gives CASSPARGIPDTQYF. The full variable domain, its missing parts supplied by reference TRBV11-2 and TRBJ2-3, is EAGVAQSPRYKIIEKRQSVAFWCNPISGHATLYWYQQILGQGPKLLIQFQNNGVVDDSQLPKDRFSAERLKGVDSTLKIQPAKLEDSAVYLCASSPARGIPDTQYFGPGTRLTVL.

This clonotype came up many times. V is TRBV28 and J is TRBJ1-5; D unresolved. The ends were cut back, 5 bases at V and 3 bases at J, with 5 bases in the middle. The V gene's germline CDR1 is MDHEN and CDR2 SYDVKM. The CDR3 covers 12 residues. The CDR3 DNA follows: TGTGCCAGCAGTGGTCCCAATCAGCCCCAGCATTTT. It translates to CASSGPNQPQHF. The full variable domain, with the rest looked up from reference TRBV28 and TRBJ1-5, is DVKVTQSSRYLVKRTGEKVFLECVQDMDHENMFWYRQDPGLGLRLIYFSYDVKMKEKGDIPEGYSVSREKKERFSLILESASTNQTSMYLCASSGPNQPQHFGDGTRLSIL.

Notes on this clonotype: One end of the junction is discordant with germline, which a read error may explain. The chain employs TRBV11-3 and TRBJ2-1; D not certain. The CDR3 runs to 15 residues. CDR1 and CDR2 (germline): SGHNT, YENEEA. DNA for the CDR3: TGTGCCAGCAGCTTGGTGGAAGGCTCCTACAGTGAGCAGTTCTTC. It translates to CASSLVEGSYSEQFF.

As to this clonotype: A much larger clone differs from this one at a single base, so this may be a read error. The chain joins TRBV5-1 to TRBJ2-1, with a possible D match to TRBD1 (6 bases). Germline CDR1 and CDR2: SGHRS and YFSETQ. V was cut by 5 bases and J by 9 bases, with 18 bases left in between. The CDR3 has 14 amino acids. CDR3 nucleotides: TGCGCCAGCAGATTCTTCTCAGGGGTCGGTGAGCAGTTCTTC. It yields the protein CASRFFSGVGEQFF.